The 28 T cell receptor beta chains presented below share a single source sample, sequenced in a study of cytomegalovirus exposure and HLA in healthy donors. The PCR had 60 Vbeta and 13 Jbeta primers. Sequencing used immunoSEQ multiplex PCR; TCRdb keeps in-frame clones, though not all of them. The table lists around 150,000 clones, 76% of them singletons. The material sequenced was PBMCs. Receptors were obtained from a man aged 35-49 years in good health and CMV-seronegative.

This chain links TRBV6-6 with TRBJ2-6; TRBD1 agrees at 9 bases. The CDR3 is made up of 16 amino acids. CDR1 is MNHNY and CDR2 is SVGAGI in the germline V gene (reference sequence). The V gene end was trimmed by 4 bases and the J gene end by 8 bases; junction bases not matched to a gene: 9. This CDR3 is CASSSDRGGWTNVLTF. The CDR3 bases are TGTGCCAGCAGTTCGGACAGGGGTGGGTGGACCAACGTCCTGACTTTC.

This chain joins TRBV5-6 and TRBJ1-6; D might be TRBD1 (5 bases). In germline, CDR1 is SGHDT, CDR2 YYEEEE. V was cut by 3 bases and J by 5 bases, with 15 bases left in between. The CDR3 covers 16 residues. The CDR3 DNA sequence: TGTGCCAGCAGCTGGGTCGACAGCGAGCATAATTCACCCCTCCACTTT. Its translation is CASSWVDSEHNSPLHF.

This sequence joins TRBV2 and TRBJ2-7; a weak D match, TRBD1 (5 bases). The CDR3 is made up of 17 amino acids. Germline V gene lookup returns CDR1 SNHLY and CDR2 FYNNEI. The V end lost 3 bases, the J end lost 0 bases, and 18 bases lay between the germline ends. CDR3 amino acids: CASSDQFGADNSYEQYF. Here the CDR3 DNA reads TGTGCCAGCAGTGATCAATTTGGGGCAGACAACTCCTACGAGCAGTACTTC.

The chain is built from TRBV7-8 and TRBJ2-7, with 7 bases lining up with TRBD1. The CDR3 loop spans 14 amino acids. Trimming took 5 bases from V and 3 from J; bases not matched to a gene: 7. Germline V gives CDR1 SGHVS, CDR2 FQNEAQ. CDR3: CASSKPGQSYEQYF. The DNA of the CDR3 is TGTGCCAGCAGCAAACCGGGACAGAGCTACGAGCAGTACTTC.

V gene TRBV21-1 combines with J gene TRBJ2-4; TRBD1 is the table's D call and was not checked against the DNA. TRBV21-1 is annotated as a pseudogene. CDR3 length equals 21 residues. CDR3 sequence: CASNQAPPISPYTLAKNIQYF. DNA for the CDR3: TGTGCCAGCAACCAAGCCCCCCCCATATCCCCATATACATTAGCCAAAAACATTCAGTACTTC.

This clone was seen a single time. This chain connects TRBV13 to TRBJ2-2; TRBD1 might be the D (5 bases). The V end lost 4 bases, the J end lost 7 bases, and 7 bases lay between the germline ends. CDR1 is PRHDT and CDR2 is FYEKMQ in the germline V gene (reference sequence). The CDR3 contains 12 residues. This CDR3 is CASSSTGGELFF. For the CDR3, the DNA is TGTGCCAGCAGCTCAACAGGCGGGGAGCTGTTTTTT.

This chain joins TRBV2 and TRBJ2-7; D is possibly TRBD1 (6 bases). Germline-derived CDR1 and CDR2 are SNHLY and FYNNEI. V shed 5 bases and J shed 6 bases, with 14 bases lying between them. The CDR3 has 13 residues. For the CDR3, the DNA is TGTGCCAGCAGTCGAACAGGGTCGGTCGAGCAGTACTTC. Translated, it gives CASSRTGSVEQYF.

In its sample, this clone was seen once. The V gene is TRBV19, the J gene TRBJ1-5, with D perhaps TRBD1 (5 bases). This CDR3 spans 13 amino acids. CDR1 and CDR2 from the germline V gene are LNHDA and SQIVND (reference sequence). V dropped 5 bases and J dropped 4 bases, with 9 bases sitting between them. For the CDR3, the DNA is TGTGCCAGTAGTCTAAGGGGAAATCAGCCCCAGCATTTT. It is translated as CASSLRGNQPQHF. Full variable domain (outside the CDR3, taken from reference TRBV19 and TRBJ1-5): DGGITQSPKYLFRKEGQNVTLSCEQNLNHDAMYWYRQDPGQGLRLIYYSQIVNDFQKGDIAEGYSVSREKKESFPLTVTSAQKNPTAFYLCASSLRGNQPQHFGDGTRLSIL.

As regards this clone: Other DNA sequences within the sample encode an identical CDR3. The rearrangement links TRBV30 to TRBJ1-5; TRBD1 is a possible D gene (5 bases). Germline assignment: CDR1 GTSNPN and CDR2 SVGIG (reference sequence). This CDR3 spans 13 amino acids. The V end lost 5 bases, the J end lost 1 base, and 9 bases lay between the germline ends. Here the CDR3 DNA reads TGTGCCTGGGACCGGGGGAGCAATCAGCCCCAGCATTTT. This codes for CAWDRGSNQPQHF.

The chain couples TRBV6-1 to TRBJ1-3, with a weak D call TRBD1 (5 bases). Trimming removed 7 bases from V and 0 bases from J, with 10 bases in between. Germline V CDR1 and CDR2: MNHNS, SASEGT. The CDR3 runs to 14 residues. The CDR3 DNA follows: TGTGCCAGCAACCCAGGGTTCTCTGGAAACACCATATATTTT. Its translation: CASNPGFSGNTIYF.

V gene TRBV5-5 combines with J gene TRBJ2-3, with D possibly being TRBD2 (5 bases). Trimming took 0 bases from V and 0 from J, leaving 14 bases between them. Germline lookup yields CDR1 SGHKS and CDR2 YYEKEE (reference sequence). This CDR3 region has 17 residues. The CDR3 spells CASSLVGGGSSTDTQYF. The CDR3 DNA sequence: TGTGCCAGCAGCTTGGTTGGTGGCGGGTCTAGCACAGATACGCAGTATTTT.

V usage is TRBV5-4 and J usage is TRBJ1-1; tentatively, D is TRBD1 (6 bases). There are 14 residues in the CDR3. V lost 4 bases and J lost 7, with 17 bases in between. CDR1 is SGHNT and CDR2 is YYREEE in the germline V gene (reference sequence). The CDR3 protein is CASSAATGQREAFF. In DNA form, the CDR3 reads TGTGCCAGCAGCGCCGCGACAGGTCAACGTGAAGCTTTCTTT.

CDR3 bases: TGCGCCAGCAGCCTCCGATTCGAGACAGGGGGCCTTCCTTACGAGCAGTACTTC. Translating it yields CASSLRFETGGLPYEQYF. The genes are TRBV4-1 and TRBJ2-7; TRBD1 agrees at 10 bases. The trim removed 4 bases at V and 4 bases at J, leaving 16 bases unmatched. The CDR3 is 18 residues long. Germline V CDR1 and CDR2: MGHRA, YSYEKL.

The chain couples TRBV27 to TRBJ1-4; 7 bases map to TRBD1. CDR3 length: 14 amino acids. The V gene's germline CDR1 is MNHEY and CDR2 SMNVEV (reference sequence). Trimming cost V 6 bases and J 4 bases; bases outside gene matches: 5. The CDR3 nucleotides read TGTGCCAGCAGCCCACAGGGGTTTAATGAAAAACTGTTTTTT. The encoded protein is CASSPQGFNEKLFF.

V and J are TRBV5-1 and TRBJ2-7; the D gene is possibly TRBD2 (6 bases). The V and J ends lost 6 bases and 0 bases respectively, with 19 bases between them. Germline CDR1 reads SGHRS; CDR2 reads YFSETQ. The CDR3 is 16 amino acids. The CDR3 DNA sequence: TGCGCCAGCACCCTAAGGGGAGGTCTAGTCTCCTACGAGCAGTACTTC. Encoded protein: CASTLRGGLVSYEQYF.

The V gene is TRBV27, the J gene TRBJ2-5; D may be TRBD2 (5 bases). Germline CDR1 is MNHEY and CDR2 is SMNVEV (reference sequence). V gave up 6 bases and J gave up 3 bases, with 11 bases separating them. This CDR3 region has 13 residues. This CDR3 is CASSPTGEETQYF. In DNA form, the CDR3 reads TGTGCCAGCAGCCCGACCGGGGAAGAGACCCAGTACTTC.

J is TRBJ1-1 and V is TRBV19; 8 bases fit TRBD1. CDR1 is LNHDA and CDR2 is SQIVND in the germline V gene (reference sequence). V was pared by 0 bases and J by 5 bases, with 8 bases of the junction left unmatched. The CDR3 length is 16 residues. The CDR3 coding sequence is TGTGCCAGTAGTATAGATTGGACAGGGAGGGGGACTGAAGCTTTCTTT. Its protein product is CASSIDWTGRGTEAFF.

J is TRBJ1-4 and V is TRBV4-2, with a possible D match to TRBD1 (5 bases). The CDR3 is made up of 17 amino acids. V was trimmed by 0 bases and J by 7 bases, leaving 18 bases between them. Germline loops: CDR1 LGHNA, CDR2 YNFKEQ. CDR3 nucleotides: TGTGCCAGCAGCCAAGATAGATTCCGGGGGGGATTTGAAAAACTGTTTTTT. Its translation is CASSQDRFRGGFEKLFF.

The chain is built from TRBV10-3 and TRBJ2-7, with TRBD2 identical over 7 bases. J lost 4 bases, V lost 10 bases, and 4 bases had no gene match. Germline values: CDR1 ENHRY, CDR2 SYGVKD. CDR3 length equals 11 residues. The CDR3 DNA follows: TGTGCCAGCAGCGGGGAGTACGAGCAGTACTTC. Protein sequence: CASSGEYEQYF.

As to this clone: Different DNA sequences within this sample yield the same CDR3. The chain carries TRBV11-2 and TRBJ1-1, with 8 bases matching TRBD1. The germline gives CDR1 SGHAT, CDR2 FQNNGV. This CDR3 comprises 14 residues. The V gene end was trimmed by 1 base and the J gene end by 4 bases; junction bases not matched to a gene: 2. CDR3 nucleotides: TGTGCCAGCAGCTTAGGACAGGGGCGCACTGAAGCTTTCTTT. This translates into CASSLGQGRTEAFF.

The chain carries TRBV19 and TRBJ2-7, with TRBD2 as a possible D gene (6 bases). V lost 1 base to trimming and J lost 2 bases, with 12 bases between them. This CDR3 contains 15 residues. Germline lookup yields CDR1 LNHDA and CDR2 SQIVND (reference sequence). This chain's CDR3 is CASSIVGGPTYEQYF. The DNA of the CDR3 is TGTGCCAGTAGTATAGTCGGGGGACCTACCTACGAGCAGTACTTC.

This sequence joins TRBV6-6 and TRBJ1-4; 9 nucleotides agree with TRBD1. CDR1 MNHNY and CDR2 SVGAGI come from the germline V gene (reference sequence). The CDR3 covers 14 residues. The V segment lost 4 bases and the J segment 8 bases; nucleotides outside the gene matches: 5. The CDR3 DNA is TGTGCCAGCAGTTTGGGACAGGGTGGCGAAAAACTGTTTTTT. It codes for CASSLGQGGEKLFF.

This chain links TRBV5-6 with TRBJ1-2, with a possible D match to TRBD1 (6 bases). V lost 4 bases and J lost 8, with 18 bases in between. Per the germline V gene, CDR1 is SGHDT and CDR2 is YYEEEE. The CDR3 length is 14 residues. CDR3 DNA: TGTGCCAGCAGCCCACGAGGGGGGGCGGTAGGCTACACCTTC. Protein sequence: CASSPRGGAVGYTF.

This clone is termed medium-sized. V is TRBV5-6 and J is TRBJ2-7; a weak D match, TRBD1 (5 bases). Looked up from germline, CDR1 is SGHDT and CDR2 is YYEEEE. V lost 4 bases and J 2 bases, leaving 10 bases between the germline ends. The CDR3 extends over 13 amino acids. CDR3 sequence (DNA): TGTGCCAGCAGCCCTGCAGGGACCTACGAGCAGTACTTC. It encodes CASSPAGTYEQYF.

The gene calls are TRBV6-1 and TRBJ2-7; D may match TRBD1 or TRBD2 (7 bases each). V lost 10 bases, J lost 5 bases, and 15 bases lay in between. CDR3 size: 12 residues. Germline CDR1 and CDR2: MNHNS and SASEGT. The CDR3 spells CATREGADEQYF. CDR3 bases: TGTGCCACCAGGGAGGGGGCGGACGAGCAGTACTTC.

The CDR3 DNA follows: TGTGCCAGCAGCTTGGTAGGGGGCAACTACGAGCAGTACTTC. It encodes CASSLVGGNYEQYF. The V call is TRBV5-4, the J call TRBJ2-7, with TRBD1 identical over 7 bases. The ends lost 0 bases at V and 3 bases at J; junction bases unmatched: 3. The CDR3 covers 14 residues. Germline V gene lookup returns CDR1 SGHNT and CDR2 YYREEE (reference sequence).

The CDR3 is CAWSVPGWEKLFF. The CDR3 coding sequence is TGTGCCTGGAGTGTTCCAGGTTGGGAAAAACTGTTTTTT. The J gene is TRBJ1-4, the V gene TRBV30; D is undetermined. From germline, CDR1 is GTSNPN and CDR2 SVGIG (reference sequence). This CDR3 comprises 13 residues. The V end was cut by 0 bases, the J end by 8 bases, with 10 bases between.

The J gene is TRBJ2-1, the V gene TRBV6-1; the match to TRBD2 covers 9 bases. The V segment lost 3 bases and the J segment 1 base; nucleotides outside the gene matches: 1. Germline V gives CDR1 MNHNS, CDR2 SASEGT. The length of the CDR3 is 15 residues. The DNA for the CDR3 is TGTGCCAGCAGTGAGGGACTAGCTTCCTACAATGAGCAGTTCTTC. The encoded protein is CASSEGLASYNEQFF.